This T cell receptor beta chain appears in the sequencing data of a study of shared clonotypes between healthy human individuals. Study-wide findings and caveats: Among donors, sharing of clonotypes was expected to be affected by sequencing depth.

Measured with immunoSEQ multiplex PCR; TCRdb has only the in-frame clones, and not every one. The sample has some 2 million clones, about 95% seen once. As defined, naive CD8 cells were CD45RO-negative and positively selected for CCR7, with terminally differentiated effector memory CD45RA+ cells excluded. A word on this clone: No antigen is known for it.

Germline-derived CDR1 and CDR2 are SGHTS and YDEGEE. The V segment lost 5 bases and the J segment 0 bases; nucleotides outside the gene matches: 8. This CDR3 spans 17 amino acids. This chain connects TRBV5-8 to TRBJ2-6; 7 bases are shared with TRBD1. Sequencing was carried out using naive CD8+ T cells sorted from blood. This TCR was sampled from a man between 18 and 35 years old in good health. CDR3 residues: CASSPGQSFSGANVLTF. The DNA of the CDR3 is TGTGCCAGCAGTCCGGGACAGTCTTTCTCTGGGGCCAACGTCCTGACTTTC.